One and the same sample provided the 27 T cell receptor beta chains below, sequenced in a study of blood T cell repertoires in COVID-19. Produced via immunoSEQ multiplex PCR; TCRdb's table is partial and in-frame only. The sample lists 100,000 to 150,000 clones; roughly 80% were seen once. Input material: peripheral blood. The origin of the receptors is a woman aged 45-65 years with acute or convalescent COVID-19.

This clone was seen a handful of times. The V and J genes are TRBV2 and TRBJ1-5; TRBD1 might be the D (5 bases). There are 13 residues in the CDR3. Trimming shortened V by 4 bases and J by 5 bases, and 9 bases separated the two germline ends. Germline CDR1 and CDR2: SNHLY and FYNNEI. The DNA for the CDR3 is TGTGCCAGCAGTGGGACACCCGATCAGCCCCAGCATTTT. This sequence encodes CASSGTPDQPQHF. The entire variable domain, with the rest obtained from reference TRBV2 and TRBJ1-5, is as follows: EPEVTQTPSHQVTQMGQEVILRCVPISNHLYFYWYRQILGQKVEFLVSFYNNEISEKSEIFDDQFSVERPDGSNFTLKIRSTKLEDSAMYFCASSGTPDQPQHFGDGTRLSIL.

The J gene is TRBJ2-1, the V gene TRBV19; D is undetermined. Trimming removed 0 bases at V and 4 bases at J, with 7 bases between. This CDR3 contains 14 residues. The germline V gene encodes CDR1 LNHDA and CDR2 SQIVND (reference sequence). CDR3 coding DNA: TGTGCCAGTAGTATAGATGAGAGGTACAATGAGCAGTTCTTC. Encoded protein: CASSIDERYNEQFF. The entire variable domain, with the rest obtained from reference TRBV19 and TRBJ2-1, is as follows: DGGITQSPKYLFRKEGQNVTLSCEQNLNHDAMYWYRQDPGQGLRLIYYSQIVNDFQKGDIAEGYSVSREKKESFPLTVTSAQKNPTAFYLCASSIDERYNEQFFGPGTRLTVL.

CDR3 DNA: TGTGCCAGCAGCCAGGAAGGAGAGGGAGCGGACACCGGGGAGCTGTTTTTT. Translation gives CASSQEGEGADTGELFF. V is TRBV21-1 and J is TRBJ2-2; TRBD2, the D gene given by the table, was not confirmed from the DNA. TRBV21-1 is noted as a pseudogene. This CDR3 contains 17 residues.

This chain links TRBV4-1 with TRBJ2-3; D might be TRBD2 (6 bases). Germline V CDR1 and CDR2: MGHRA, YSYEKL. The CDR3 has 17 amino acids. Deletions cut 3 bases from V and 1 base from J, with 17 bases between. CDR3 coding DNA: TGCGCCAGCAGCCAGCCTTCGGGAGTCGTGGGCACAGATACGCAGTATTTT. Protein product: CASSQPSGVVGTDTQYF.

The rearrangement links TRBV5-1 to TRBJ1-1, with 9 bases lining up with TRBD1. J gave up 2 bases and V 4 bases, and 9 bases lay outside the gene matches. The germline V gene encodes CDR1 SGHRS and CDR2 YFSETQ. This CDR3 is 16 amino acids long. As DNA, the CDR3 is TGCGCCAGCAGCCCACGGGACAGGGCAGGAAACACTGAAGCTTTCTTT. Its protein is CASSPRDRAGNTEAFF. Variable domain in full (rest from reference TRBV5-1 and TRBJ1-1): KAGVTQTPRYLIKTRGQQVTLSCSPISGHRSVSWYQQTPGQGLQFLFEYFSETQRNKGNFPGRFSGRQFSNSRSEMNVSTLELGDSALYLCASSPRDRAGNTEAFFGQGTRLTVV.

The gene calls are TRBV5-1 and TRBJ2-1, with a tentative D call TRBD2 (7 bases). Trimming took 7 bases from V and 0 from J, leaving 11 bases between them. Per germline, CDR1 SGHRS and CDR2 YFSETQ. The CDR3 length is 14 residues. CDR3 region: CASGGADSYNEQFF. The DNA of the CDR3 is TGCGCCAGCGGGGGGGCAGACTCCTACAATGAGCAGTTCTTC. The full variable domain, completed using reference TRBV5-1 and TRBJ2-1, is KAGVTQTPRYLIKTRGQQVTLSCSPISGHRSVSWYQQTPGQGLQFLFEYFSETQRNKGNFPGRFSGRQFSNSRSEMNVSTLELGDSALYLCASGGADSYNEQFFGPGTRLTVL.

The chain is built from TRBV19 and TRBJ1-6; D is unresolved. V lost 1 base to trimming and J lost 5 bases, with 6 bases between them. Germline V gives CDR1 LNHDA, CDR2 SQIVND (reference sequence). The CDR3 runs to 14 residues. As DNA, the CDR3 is TGTGCCAGTAGTATAGTAGTGGATAATTCACCCCTCCACTTT. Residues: CASSIVVDNSPLHF. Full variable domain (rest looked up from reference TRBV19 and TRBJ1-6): DGGITQSPKYLFRKEGQNVTLSCEQNLNHDAMYWYRQDPGQGLRLIYYSQIVNDFQKGDIAEGYSVSREKKESFPLTVTSAQKNPTAFYLCASSIVVDNSPLHFGNGTRLTVT.

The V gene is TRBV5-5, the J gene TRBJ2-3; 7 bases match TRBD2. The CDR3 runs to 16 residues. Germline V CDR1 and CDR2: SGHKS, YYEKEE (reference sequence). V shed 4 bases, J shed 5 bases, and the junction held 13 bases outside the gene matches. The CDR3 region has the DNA TGTGCCAGCAGCACGGGACTTCGGGGGGTTAAAGATACGCAGTATTTT. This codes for CASSTGLRGVKDTQYF.

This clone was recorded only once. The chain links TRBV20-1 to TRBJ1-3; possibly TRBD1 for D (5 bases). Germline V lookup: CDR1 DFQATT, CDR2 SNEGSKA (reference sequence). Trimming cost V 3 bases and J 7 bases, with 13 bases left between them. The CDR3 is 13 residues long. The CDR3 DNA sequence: TGCAGTGCTAGTGGGGGAGTCCGGAACACCATATATTTT. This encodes CSASGGVRNTIYF.

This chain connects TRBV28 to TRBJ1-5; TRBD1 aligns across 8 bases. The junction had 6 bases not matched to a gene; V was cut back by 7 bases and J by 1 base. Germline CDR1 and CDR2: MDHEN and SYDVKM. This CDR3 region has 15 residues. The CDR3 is CASTPGGGSNQPQHF. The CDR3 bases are TGTGCCAGCACACCAGGGGGCGGAAGCAATCAGCCCCAGCATTTT.

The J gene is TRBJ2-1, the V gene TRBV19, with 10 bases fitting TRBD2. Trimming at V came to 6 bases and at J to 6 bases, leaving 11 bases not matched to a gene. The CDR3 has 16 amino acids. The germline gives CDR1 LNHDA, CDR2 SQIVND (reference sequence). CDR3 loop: CASSRPSGGRGNEQFF. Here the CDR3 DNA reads TGTGCCAGTAGCCGTCCTAGCGGGGGTAGGGGCAATGAGCAGTTCTTC.

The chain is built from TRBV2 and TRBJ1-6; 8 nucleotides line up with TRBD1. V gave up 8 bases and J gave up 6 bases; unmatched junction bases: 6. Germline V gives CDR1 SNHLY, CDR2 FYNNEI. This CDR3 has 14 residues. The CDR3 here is CASLSQGANSPLHF. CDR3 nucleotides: TGTGCCAGCCTCAGTCAGGGGGCTAATTCACCCCTCCACTTT.

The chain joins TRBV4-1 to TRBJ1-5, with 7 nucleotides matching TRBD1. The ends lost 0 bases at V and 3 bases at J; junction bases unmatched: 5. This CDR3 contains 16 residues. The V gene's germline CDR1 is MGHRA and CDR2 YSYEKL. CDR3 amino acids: CASSQDSGQLNQPQHF. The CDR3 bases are TGCGCCAGCAGCCAAGATTCGGGACAGCTCAATCAGCCCCAGCATTTT.

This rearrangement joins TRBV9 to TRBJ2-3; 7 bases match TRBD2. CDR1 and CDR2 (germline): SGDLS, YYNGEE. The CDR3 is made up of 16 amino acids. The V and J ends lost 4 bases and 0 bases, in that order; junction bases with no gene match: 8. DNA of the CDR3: TGTGCCAGCAGCTCCCTAGCGGCCACTAGCACAGATACGCAGTATTTT. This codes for CASSSLAATSTDTQYF.

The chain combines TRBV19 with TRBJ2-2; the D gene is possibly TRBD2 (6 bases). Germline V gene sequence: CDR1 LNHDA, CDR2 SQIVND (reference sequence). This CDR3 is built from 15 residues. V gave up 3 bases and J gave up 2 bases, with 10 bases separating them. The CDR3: CASSIRLVNTGELFF. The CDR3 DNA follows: TGTGCCAGTAGTATTAGACTAGTCAACACCGGGGAGCTGTTTTTT.

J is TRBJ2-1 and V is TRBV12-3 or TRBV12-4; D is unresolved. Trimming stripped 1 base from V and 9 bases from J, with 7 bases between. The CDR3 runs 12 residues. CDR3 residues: CASSLVGGEQFF. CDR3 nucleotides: TGTGCCAGCAGTTTAGTTGGCGGTGAGCAGTTCTTC.

In DNA form, the CDR3 reads TGTGCCAGCAGAGAGGCAGCTAACTATGGCTACACCTTC. This translates into CASREAANYGYTF. This sequence joins TRBV28 and TRBJ1-2; D call uncertain. CDR3 length: 13 amino acids. Trimming left V 6 bases short and J 0 bases short, with 8 bases between. The V gene's germline CDR1 is MDHEN and CDR2 SYDVKM.

Written as DNA, the CDR3 is TGCGCCAGCAGCTCCCTACTACTAGCGGGGGGGCCTAGCTCCTACAATGAGCAGTTCTTC. The encoded protein is CASSSLLLAGGPSSYNEQFF. This sequence joins TRBV5-1 and TRBJ2-1, with TRBD2 matching 13 bases. Looked up from germline, CDR1 is SGHRS and CDR2 is YFSETQ. The J segment lost 0 bases and the V segment lost 3 bases, leaving 12 bases of the junction unmatched. This CDR3 contains 20 residues. Variable domain in full (rest from reference TRBV5-1 and TRBJ2-1): KAGVTQTPRYLIKTRGQQVTLSCSPISGHRSVSWYQQTPGQGLQFLFEYFSETQRNKGNFPGRFSGRQFSNSRSEMNVSTLELGDSALYLCASSSLLLAGGPSSYNEQFFGPGTRLTVL.

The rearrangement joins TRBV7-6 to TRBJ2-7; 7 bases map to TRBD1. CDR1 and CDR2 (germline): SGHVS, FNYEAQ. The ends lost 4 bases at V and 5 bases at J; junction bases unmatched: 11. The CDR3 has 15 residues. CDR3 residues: CASSSMGQKFDEQYF. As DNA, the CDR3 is TGTGCCAGCAGCTCAATGGGACAGAAGTTCGACGAGCAGTACTTC.

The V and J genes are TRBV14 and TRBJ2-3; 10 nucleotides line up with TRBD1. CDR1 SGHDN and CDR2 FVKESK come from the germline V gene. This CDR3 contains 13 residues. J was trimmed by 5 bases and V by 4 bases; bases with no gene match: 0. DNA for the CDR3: TGTGCCAGCAGCCGGGACAGGGGAGATACGCAGTATTTT. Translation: CASSRDRGDTQYF.

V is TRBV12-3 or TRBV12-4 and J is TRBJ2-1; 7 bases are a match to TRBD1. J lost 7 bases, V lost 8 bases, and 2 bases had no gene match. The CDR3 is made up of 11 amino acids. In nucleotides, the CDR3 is TGTGCCAGCCGGGACAGAAATGAGCAGTTCTTC. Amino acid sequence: CASRDRNEQFF.

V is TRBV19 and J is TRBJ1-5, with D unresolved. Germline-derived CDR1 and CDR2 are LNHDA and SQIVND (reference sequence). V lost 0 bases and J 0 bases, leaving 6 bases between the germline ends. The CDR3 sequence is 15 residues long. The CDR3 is CASSIDRNSNQPQHF. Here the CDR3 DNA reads TGTGCCAGTAGTATAGACAGGAATAGCAATCAGCCCCAGCATTTT. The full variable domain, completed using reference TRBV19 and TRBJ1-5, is DGGITQSPKYLFRKEGQNVTLSCEQNLNHDAMYWYRQDPGQGLRLIYYSQIVNDFQKGDIAEGYSVSREKKESFPLTVTSAQKNPTAFYLCASSIDRNSNQPQHFGDGTRLSIL.

CDR3 coding DNA: TGTGCCAGCAGCCCAGGGGGTGATACGCAGTATTTT. It codes for CASSPGGDTQYF. This sequence joins TRBV6-6 and TRBJ2-3; 7 bases agree with TRBD1. Germline-derived CDR1 and CDR2 are MNHNY and SVGAGI (reference sequence). V lost 6 bases to trimming and J lost 6 bases; unmatched junction nucleotides: 3. The CDR3 sequence is 12 residues long.

CDR3 in amino acids: CASSPHTPSSGGLRKREQFF. DNA for the CDR3: TGTGCCAGCAGTCCGCATACACCTTCTAGCGGGGGTCTCCGGAAGAGGGAGCAGTTCTTC. This chain joins TRBV6-6 and TRBJ2-1, with 10 bases aligning to TRBD2. V dropped 5 bases and J dropped 10; count of bases not matched to a gene: 26. The CDR3 consists of 20 residues. Germline V lookup: CDR1 MNHNY, CDR2 SVGAGI (reference sequence).

The CDR3 is CAWSAHTRDSYNEQFF. The CDR3 DNA reads as TGTGCCTGGAGTGCCCACACCCGGGACTCCTACAATGAGCAGTTCTTC. The chain is built from TRBV30 and TRBJ2-1, with D possibly matching TRBD2 (5 bases). V was shortened by 1 base and J by 0 bases, with 13 bases between the two germline ends. Germline CDR1 and CDR2: GTSNPN and SVGIG (reference sequence). The CDR3 loop spans 16 amino acids. Looking up the rest from reference TRBV30 and TRBJ2-1 gives the full variable domain: SQTIHQWPATLVQPVGSPLSLECTVEGTSNPNLYWYRQAAGRGLQLLFYSVGIGQISSEVPQNLSASRPQDRQFILSSKKLLLSDSGFYLCAWSAHTRDSYNEQFFGPGTRLTVL.

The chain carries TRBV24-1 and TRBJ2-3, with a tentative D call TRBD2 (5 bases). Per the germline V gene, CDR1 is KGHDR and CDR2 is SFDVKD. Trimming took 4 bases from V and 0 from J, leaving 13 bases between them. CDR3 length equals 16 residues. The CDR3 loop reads CATSDPSGHSTDTQYF. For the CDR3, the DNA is TGTGCCACCAGTGACCCGAGCGGCCATAGCACAGATACGCAGTATTTT.

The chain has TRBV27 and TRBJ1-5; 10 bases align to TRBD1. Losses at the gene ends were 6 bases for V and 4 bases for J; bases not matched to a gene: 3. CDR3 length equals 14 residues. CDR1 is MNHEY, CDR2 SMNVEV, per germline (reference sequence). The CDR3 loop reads CASSKGQGNQPQHF. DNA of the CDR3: TGTGCCAGCAGCAAGGGACAGGGGAATCAGCCCCAGCATTTT.